This T cell receptor (beta chain) was recovered during a study of blood T cell repertoires in COVID-19. About the research overall: Sites across the United States, Italy and Spain contributed samples from acute and convalescent COVID-19.

V lost 2 bases to trimming and J lost 4 bases, with 14 bases between them. Germline CDR1 is GTSNPN and CDR2 is SVGIG (reference sequence). The CDR3 extends over 14 amino acids. This clone was picked up one time. As originally analysed: Reference gene primer amplification gave estimated nucleated cell counts. The repertoire was sequenced with immunoSEQ multiplex PCR; TCRdb's copy has only in-frame clones and lacks some. That table supplies the V and J calls and clone size; D and trimming were determined from the DNA. The data contain 210,000 or so clones, 70% to 90% of them singletons. This sequence joins TRBV30 and TRBJ1-2; D is possibly TRBD1 (6 bases). The TCR was taken from a woman under 30 who had recovered from COVID-19. Sample: peripheral blood. This chain's CDR3 is CAWSPLDRSYGYTF. The DNA of the CDR3 is TGTGCCTGGAGTCCCCTGGACAGATCCTATGGCTACACCTTC. Complete variable domain (other parts from reference TRBV30 and TRBJ1-2): SQTIHQWPATLVQPVGSPLSLECTVEGTSNPNLYWYRQAAGRGLQLLFYSVGIGQISSEVPQNLSASRPQDRQFILSSKKLLLSDSGFYLCAWSPLDRSYGYTFGSGTRLTVV.